This is a list of T cell receptor beta chains from one sample in a study of identical twins. One entry per CDR3 protein, called by TCRdb with MiXCR from the 5' RACE reads. The repertoire holds fewer than 500,000 distinct CDR3 sequences, with about 24% as singletons. The sample was also reused in another study, on T cells expressing NK-cell markers.

Sequenced input: CD4+ T cells sorted from blood. These receptors were collected from a woman under 30 in good health. CDR3s include the opening cysteine and the closing phenylalanine or tryptophan. D genes are given only for firm matches. Clone size, where shown, is once, few, many, or a class for clones that have expanded.

>TRBJ1-2|14|few|TRBV9|NA
CASTARRENYGYTF
TGTGCCAGCACCGCGCGCAGGGAAAACTATGGCTACACCTTC
>TRBJ2-1|18|few|TRBV24-1|TRBD2
CATSDMTSGGAGAYEQFF
TGTGCCACCAGTGACATGACTAGCGGGGGGGCCGGTGCTTATGAGCAGTTCTTC
>TRBJ1-1|14|NA|TRBV20-1|NA
CSAIRPGGIAEAFF
TGCAGTGCTATAAGGCCCGGGGGCATCGCTGAAGCTTTCTTT
>TRBJ2-1|15|NA|TRBV19|NA
CASSRQGGVFNEQFF
TGTGCCAGTAGCCGACAGGGAGGCGTTTTCAATGAGCAGTTCTTC
>TRBJ2-6|22|NA|TRBV2|TRBD1
CASSEMVISGTGDLSGANVLTF
TGTGCCAGCAGTGAGATGGTGATTTCGGGGACAGGGGACTTATCTGGGGCCAACGTCCTGACTTTC
>TRBJ2-2|14|few|TRBV5-1|NA
CASSLVQGPGELFF
TGCGCCAGCAGCTTGGTACAGGGTCCCGGGGAGCTGTTTTTT
>TRBJ2-7|14|NA|TRBV4-3|NA
CASSQDTLGYEQYF
TGCGCCAGCAGCCAAGATACACTAGGCTACGAGCAGTACTTC
>TRBJ2-3|19|NA|TRBV15|TRBD2
CATSRDPLTSGITTDTQYF
TGTGCCACCAGCAGAGATCCTTTGACTAGCGGGATAACCACAGATACGCAGTATTTT
>TRBJ2-5|13|NA|TRBV20-1|TRBD2
CSPRTRQKETQYF
TGCAGTCCGAGGACTAGACAGAAAGAGACCCAGTACTTC
>TRBJ2-7|17|few|TRBV6-5|TRBD2
CASSYSPTSGLGDEQYF
TGTGCCAGCAGTTACTCTCCCACTAGCGGCCTTGGGGACGAGCAGTACTTC
>TRBJ2-3|13|few|TRBV4-2|NA
CASSQTGDLTQYF
TGTGCCAGCAGCCAAACTGGAGATCTTACGCAGTATTTT
>TRBJ2-2|15|few|TRBV6-2/TRBV6-3|NA
CASSGPPGLSGELFF
TGTGCCAGCAGTGGGCCTCCGGGCCTTTCCGGGGAGCTGTTTTTT
>TRBJ1-2|13|few|TRBV6-5|NA
CASSYTASDGYTF
TGTGCCAGCAGTTACACAGCGTCCGACGGCTACACCTTC
>TRBJ1-2|15|NA|TRBV5-1|NA
CASSLGPGVNYGYTF
TGCGCCAGCAGCTTGGGACCGGGAGTGAACTATGGCTACACCTTC
>TRBJ1-1|12|NA|TRBV12-3/TRBV12-4|TRBD1
CASRGQKTKAFF
TGTGCCAGCAGGGGACAGAAGACAAAGGCTTTCTTT
>TRBJ2-3|12|NA|TRBV20-1|NA
CSAARETDTQYF
TGCAGTGCCGCCCGGGAAACAGATACGCAGTATTTT
>TRBJ2-3|13|few|TRBV7-3|NA
CASSFIARDTQYF
TGTGCCAGCAGCTTCATCGCACGAGATACGCAGTATTTT
>TRBJ2-3|16|few|TRBV6-1|NA
CASSERSGSYTDTQYF
TGTGCCAGCAGTGAACGAAGCGGCAGTTACACAGATACGCAGTATTTT
>TRBJ2-1|15|few|TRBV27|TRBD2
CASSLTGTSGGEQFF
TGTGCCAGCAGTCTAACCGGGACTAGCGGGGGTGAGCAGTTCTTC
>TRBJ2-5|13|once|TRBV30|NA
CAWSEGRTETQYF
TGTGCCTGGAGTGAAGGGAGAACGGAGACCCAGTACTTC
>TRBJ2-7|12|NA|TRBV18|NA
CASSPTSGEQYF
TGTGCCAGCTCACCGACTTCGGGCGAGCAGTACTTC
>TRBJ2-1|13|few|TRBV7-2|NA
CASSQPAFDEQFF
TGTGCCAGCAGCCAGCCAGCATTCGATGAGCAGTTCTTC
>TRBJ2-2|20|NA|TRBV7-8|TRBD2
CASSNPPGLAGDWDTGELFF
TGTGCCAGCAGCAATCCCCCGGGACTAGCGGGAGATTGGGACACCGGGGAGCTGTTTTTT